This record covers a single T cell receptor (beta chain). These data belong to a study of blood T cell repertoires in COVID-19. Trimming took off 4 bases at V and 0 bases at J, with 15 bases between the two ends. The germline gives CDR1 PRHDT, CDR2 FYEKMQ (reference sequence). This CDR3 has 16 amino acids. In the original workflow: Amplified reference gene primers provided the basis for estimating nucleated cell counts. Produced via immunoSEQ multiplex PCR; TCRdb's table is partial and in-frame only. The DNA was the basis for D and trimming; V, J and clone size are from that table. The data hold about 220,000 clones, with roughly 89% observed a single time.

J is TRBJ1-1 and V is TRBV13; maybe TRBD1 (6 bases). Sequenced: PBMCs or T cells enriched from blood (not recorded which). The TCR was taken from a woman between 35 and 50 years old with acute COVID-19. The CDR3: CASSSGQSLLNTEAFF. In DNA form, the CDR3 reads TGTGCCAGCAGCTCCGGACAGTCACTACTGAACACTGAAGCTTTCTTT.